The rows below give T cell receptor beta chains drawn from one sample of a study of human T cells and chemical hapten exposure. TCRdb ran MiXCR on the RACE reads and lists one entry per CDR3 protein. In the table there are 300,000 to 450,000 distinct CDR3 sequences, roughly 5% of which are singletons. Source: whole blood, taken in connection with sensitization to the hapten diphenylcyclopropenone (DPC). The receptor set was obtained from a woman aged 45-65 years with alopecia areata. Some clones in this sample may be carry-over from other donors' samples. Both conserved end residues are part of each CDR3. Each record gives: clone size, D gene, J gene, V gene, CDR3 protein, CDR3 DNA. D genes are given only for firm matches. Rows give clone size only sometimes, using once, few, many, or a class for an expanded clone.

size: many; D: TRBD1; J: TRBJ1-1; V: TRBV28; CDR3: CASRDRESPAFF; DNA: TGTGCCAGCAGGGACAGGGAGTCTCCAGCTTTCTTT
size: many; D: NA; J: TRBJ1-1; V: TRBV27; CDR3: CASTAGQATEAFF; DNA: TGTGCCAGCACCGCGGGCCAGGCCACTGAAGCTTTCTTT
size: few; D: NA; J: TRBJ1-2; V: TRBV7-9; CDR3: CASSLMGFYGYTF; DNA: TGTGCCAGCAGCTTAATGGGTTTCTATGGCTACACCTTC
size: many; D: TRBD2; J: TRBJ2-4; V: TRBV27; CDR3: CASSPERENPKNIQYF; DNA: TGTGCCAGCAGTCCAGAGCGGGAGAACCCCAAAAACATTCAGTACTTC
size: many; D: NA; J: TRBJ2-2; V: TRBV24-1; CDR3: CATSPRANTGELFF; DNA: TGTGCCACCAGTCCCAGGGCGAACACCGGGGAGCTGTTTTTT
size: few; D: NA; J: TRBJ2-7; V: TRBV29-1; CDR3: CSVDVPWRGQTYEQYF; DNA: TGCAGCGTTGATGTACCCTGGAGGGGGCAGACCTACGAGCAGTACTTC
size: NA; D: NA; J: TRBJ1-4; V: TRBV10-3; CDR3: CAISESGGSLGEKLFF; DNA: TGTGCCATCAGTGAGTCGGGGGGTAGTCTCGGTGAAAAACTGTTTTTT
size: NA; D: NA; J: TRBJ2-3; V: TRBV2; CDR3: CASSAQGPDTQYF; DNA: TGTGCCAGCAGTGCCCAGGGGCCAGATACGCAGTATTTT
size: many; D: NA; J: TRBJ1-2; V: TRBV24-1; CDR3: CATSDRGSNYGYTF; DNA: TGTGCCACCAGTGACAGGGGATCTAACTATGGCTACACCTTC
size: NA; D: TRBD1; J: TRBJ1-6; V: TRBV2; CDR3: CASSGSQGSYNSPLHF; DNA: TGTGCCAGCAGTGGTTCACAGGGGTCCTATAATTCACCCCTCCACTTT
size: NA; D: NA; J: TRBJ1-1; V: TRBV12-3/TRBV12-4; CDR3: CASSSGQRAFF; DNA: TGTGCCAGCAGTTCCGGCCAGCGGGCTTTCTTT
size: many; D: TRBD1; J: TRBJ1-4; V: TRBV12-3/TRBV12-4; CDR3: CASSVTGDNEKLFF; DNA: TGTGCCAGCAGCGTGACAGGGGACAATGAAAAACTGTTTTTT
size: few; D: NA; J: TRBJ1-5; V: TRBV6-1; CDR3: CASTGALGSNQPQHF; DNA: TGTGCCAGCACCGGCGCGCTGGGCAGCAATCAGCCCCAGCATTTT
size: few; D: NA; J: TRBJ2-7; V: TRBV20-1; CDR3: CSARDLRADSYEQYF; DNA: TGCAGTGCTAGAGATTTGAGGGCAGATTCCTACGAGCAGTACTTC
size: NA; D: NA; J: TRBJ1-1; V: TRBV6-2/TRBV6-3; CDR3: CASSYSGSGVTEAFF; DNA: TGTGCCAGCAGTTACTCGGGATCAGGGGTGACTGAAGCTTTCTTT
size: NA; D: TRBD1; J: TRBJ1-5; V: TRBV12-3/TRBV12-4; CDR3: CASTLDRGRQPQHF; DNA: TGTGCCAGCACCCTCGACAGGGGTCGTCAGCCCCAGCATTTT
size: many; D: TRBD2; J: TRBJ2-7; V: TRBV29-1; CDR3: CSVTRTSGSSEQYF; DNA: TGCAGCGTTACTCGGACTAGCGGGAGTAGCGAGCAGTACTTC
size: many; D: TRBD2; J: TRBJ2-7; V: TRBV4-2; CDR3: CASSHLSGPSSYEQYF; DNA: TGTGCCAGCAGCCATCTTAGCGGGCCTAGCTCCTACGAGCAGTACTTC
size: many; D: TRBD2; J: TRBJ2-7; V: TRBV27; CDR3: CASSPGLVSSYEQYF; DNA: TGTGCCAGCAGTCCGGGACTAGTGAGCTCCTACGAGCAGTACTTC
size: many; D: NA; J: TRBJ2-5; V: TRBV4-2; CDR3: CASSQDREETQYF; DNA: TGTGCCAGCAGCCAAGACAGGGAAGAGACCCAGTACTTC
size: few; D: TRBD2; J: TRBJ2-3; V: TRBV5-1; CDR3: CASSSVGLAGVIGADTQYF; DNA: TGCGCCAGCAGCTCCGTGGGACTAGCGGGAGTCATCGGCGCAGATACGCAGTATTTT
size: NA; D: TRBD2; J: TRBJ2-7; V: TRBV6-2/TRBV6-3; CDR3: CASSYSFRGDYEQYF; DNA: TGTGCCAGCAGTTACTCGTTCCGGGGGGACTACGAGCAGTACTTC
size: NA; D: TRBD2; J: TRBJ2-3; V: TRBV12-3/TRBV12-4; CDR3: CASLGGGRGTDTQYF; DNA: TGTGCCAGCCTCGGTGGCGGGAGGGGGACTGATACGCAGTATTTT
size: many; D: NA; J: TRBJ1-2; V: TRBV3-1; CDR3: CASSQVGQKYGYTF; DNA: TGTGCCAGCAGCCAAGTGGGGCAGAAGTATGGCTACACCTTC
size: few; D: NA; J: TRBJ2-1; V: TRBV5-4; CDR3: CASSLRIRADGPDEQFF; DNA: TGTGCCAGCAGCTTGCGAATCAGGGCCGACGGGCCGGATGAGCAGTTCTTC
size: many; D: TRBD2; J: TRBJ2-3; V: TRBV7-2; CDR3: CASSLTTSGVEQYF; DNA: TGTGCCAGCAGCTTAACGACTAGCGGGGTGGAGCAGTATTTT
size: many; D: TRBD2; J: TRBJ2-3; V: TRBV29-1; CDR3: CSVDSGVDTQYF; DNA: TGCAGCGTCGACAGCGGGGTAGATACGCAGTATTTT
size: few; D: NA; J: TRBJ2-7; V: TRBV5-1; CDR3: CASSSGTFPEQYF; DNA: TGCGCCAGCAGCTCCGGGACTTTCCCCGAGCAGTACTTC
size: many; D: TRBD1; J: TRBJ2-1; V: TRBV12-3/TRBV12-4; CDR3: CASSYWTGEWYNEQFF; DNA: TGTGCCAGCAGTTATTGGACAGGGGAGTGGTACAATGAGCAGTTCTTC
size: NA; D: TRBD1; J: TRBJ1-1; V: TRBV29-1; CDR3: CSVDTGQALGAFF; DNA: TGCAGCGTTGATACCGGACAGGCGCTAGGTGCTTTCTTT
size: many; D: NA; J: TRBJ2-5; V: TRBV28; CDR3: CASTHVGRETQYF; DNA: TGTGCCAGCACCCACGTAGGGAGAGAGACCCAGTACTTC
size: many; D: NA; J: TRBJ1-4; V: TRBV7-9; CDR3: CASSFADNEKLFF; DNA: TGTGCCAGCAGCTTTGCGGATAATGAAAAACTGTTTTTT
size: many; D: NA; J: TRBJ2-7; V: TRBV28; CDR3: CASSAQYEQYF; DNA: TGTGCCAGCAGTGCCCAATACGAGCAGTACTTC
size: few; D: NA; J: TRBJ2-1; V: TRBV11-2; CDR3: CASSSRFGDEQFF; DNA: TGTGCCAGCAGCTCACGGTTCGGGGATGAGCAGTTCTTC
size: few; D: NA; J: TRBJ2-4; V: TRBV5-1; CDR3: CASSLGGEENIQYF; DNA: TGCGCCAGCAGCTTGGGAGGTGAAGAGAACATTCAGTACTTC
size: many; D: TRBD2; J: TRBJ2-3; V: TRBV5-1; CDR3: CASSFNPGLARPDTQYF; DNA: TGCGCCAGCAGCTTTAATCCGGGACTAGCGAGGCCAGATACGCAGTATTTT